This TCR beta chain came from a study of identifying expanded T cells in peripheral blood. Study-wide results and caveats: Differentially abundant clones: around 1.1 between replicates, approximately 15 at around 2 weeks, less than 20 at four. Variance in clone template counts between approximately two-week samples significantly increased with total template count across all healthy donors.

Repertoires were generated with immunoSEQ multiplex PCR, while TCRdb's copy carries only in-frame clones and drops some. The sample lists 100,000 to 150,000 clones, approximately 86% seen once, with more than 7% in the top ten. Per germline, CDR1 SGHRS and CDR2 YFSETQ. This CDR3 is built from 15 residues. V was clipped by 4 bases and J by 0 bases; unmatched bases: 5. During the collection period, no donor immune events like infections were recorded. On this clone: Its antigen is currently unknown.

J is TRBJ2-3 and V is TRBV5-1; 7 nucleotides line up with TRBD1. This receptor was identified in a person aged 18 to 75 in good health. The sequencing sample was made of blood. CDR3 sequence reads: CASSPGTVSTDTQYF. The DNA for the CDR3 is TGCGCCAGCAGCCCAGGGACAGTTAGCACAGATACGCAGTATTTT.